This TCR beta chain was sequenced in a study of graft-versus-host responses after intestinal transplantation. Study-wide context: Every one of the recipients received anti-thymocyte globulin induction and afterwards took tacrolimus and steroids for three to four years.

The authors processed graft tissue to release intraepithelial and lamina propria lymphocytes. The V and J ends lost 2 bases and 1 base respectively, with 10 bases between them. Germline V gene data show CDR1 as SGHRS and CDR2 as YFSETQ. There are 15 residues in the CDR3. This table comes from immunoSEQ multiplex PCR, and its TCRdb copy is limited to in-frame clones, with some not included. The data show some 66,000 clones, with approximately 91% seen just once and approximately 1.7% held by the top ten. The origin of this receptor is a human patient who received an intestinal transplant, so some T cells may come from the graft donor. The chain combines TRBV5-1 with TRBJ2-1; a weak D match, TRBD1 (6 bases). The sequences come from ileum tissue, collected around 350 days after transplant. CDR3 nucleotide sequence: TGCGCCAGCAGCTTCCGGGACAAATCCTACAATGAGCAGTTCTTC. This codes for CASSFRDKSYNEQFF.